The T cell receptor beta chain under discussion was sequenced for a study of blood T cell repertoires in COVID-19. Looking at the study overall: Sites across the United States, Italy and Spain contributed samples from acute and convalescent COVID-19. PBMCs, B-cell-depleted T cells, or T cells were the source of the cDNA or gDNA that made up the material.

V dropped 3 bases and J dropped 5; count of bases not matched to a gene: 5. CDR1 is SGHRS and CDR2 is YFSETQ in the germline V gene. CDR3 length equals 14 residues. Seattle researchers signed up patients amid active infection and tracked them longitudinally. Methods used by the authors: Amplification from reference gene primers served as the basis for estimated nucleated cell counts. Only in-frame clones appear in the TCRdb table, and some are missing; sequencing was by immunoSEQ multiplex PCR. V and J calls plus clone size are reproduced from that table; the DNA served to infer D and trimming. The sample gives 250,000 to 350,000 clones, approximately 87% of which show up once; under 3% is in the top ten.

V gene TRBV5-1 combines with J gene TRBJ2-5, with 9 bases that match TRBD1. The sample was peripheral blood. This receptor was identified in a young woman with COVID-19, enrolled during active disease. The CDR3 here is CASSSMGQGETQYF. CDR3 nucleotide sequence: TGCGCCAGCAGCTCGATGGGACAGGGCGAGACCCAGTACTTC.